Detailed here is one T cell receptor (beta chain). Its antigen is currently not known. No much larger clone exists at a distance of one base, and base qualities are not known. From a lookup of the germline V gene, CDR1 and CDR2 are MGHRA and YSYEKL. The CDR3 measures 16 amino acids from cysteine to phenylalanine. Only CDR3 DNA remains: 48 bases, in frame from the first base. The junction shows trimming of 4 bases on V and 10 bases on J, and the gene matches do not reach 10 bases of it. The trial excluded patients who had a history of autoimmune disease or were on systemic immunosuppression. In every dose cohort, peripheral blood was drawn for TCR sequencing at baseline, cycle 4 day 1, and cycle 7 day 1. The samples were drawn from a first-in-human, open-label, multicenter phase I dose-escalation trial of ivuxolimab. Adults with locally advanced or metastatic head and neck squamous cell, hepatocellular, melanoma or renal cell carcinoma were enrolled in the trial. Before TCR sequencing, CD4+ T cells and CD8+ T cells from peripheral blood were sorted into separate populations.

Genomic DNA was extracted from sorted cells for sequencing of the TCRbeta CDR3 region. TCRbeta CDR3 regions were sequenced using the immunoSEQ Assay. What TCRdb holds here is the immuneACCESS table cut down to in-frame rearrangements. Part of the clones is not present; checked against another copy, under half of the missing clones reflect an unresolved V gene, and the others are unexplained. The sample has 60,000 to 80,000 clones on record, 85% of them singletons. The top ten hold approximately 5.6% of the sample. This specimen comes from a study of OX40 agonist ivuxolimab in advanced cancers. Regarding the research as a whole: Ivuxolimab, which targeted the costimulatory receptor OX40 (CD134), was an agonistic, fully human IgG2 monoclonal antibody. Intravenous ivuxolimab was administered to patients every 2 weeks at six dose levels: 0.01, 0.1, 0.3, 1.5, 3 and 10 mg/kg. Among the 50 to 55 dose-escalation patients, 19 had hepatocellular carcinoma, 15 or so melanoma, 9 renal cell carcinoma and 9 head and neck cancer. In the dose-escalation cohort, more than 75% of patients were male, and the mean age was roughly 60 years, with a range of about 23 to 90. Prior anti-PD-1, anti-PD-L1 or anti-CTLA-4 therapy was permitted, and 40% to 50% of dose-escalation patients had received checkpoint inhibitors. Partial responses occurred in three dose-escalation patients: two with cutaneous melanoma and one with hepatocellular carcinoma. Peripheral TCRbeta sequencing aimed to test whether ivuxolimab altered TCR sequence diversity and caused clonal T-cell expansion. The monotherapy dose-escalation portion (N ≈ 52 patients) of the phase I ivuxolimab trial is reported in the paper.

Overall results and qualifications from the work: Which antigens the clonally expanded peripheral T cells were specific for was not determined. After ivuxolimab, CD8+ T cells had more expanded clones than CD4+ T cells on average. Low levels of normalized T-cell clonal expansion were also seen in some patients who did not respond. Partial responders in the 0.1-3.0 mg/kg groups had among the lowest normalized peripheral clonal expansion, especially among CD8+ T cells. Clonal expansion of both CD4+ and CD8+ blood T cells was observed from baseline to week 6 at doses 0.1 to 3.0 mg/kg.

The sequences come from CD4+ or CD8+ T cells sorted from blood, collected in a trial of the OX40 agonist ivuxolimab. The receptor chain draws on TRBV4-1 and TRBJ2-1, with 13 bases matching TRBD2. This clonotype originated in an adult with an advanced solid tumor such as melanoma, head and neck, liver or kidney cancer. The CDR3: CASSPPTSGGAREQFF. The nucleotide sequence is TGCGCCAGCAGCCCTCCTACTAGCGGGGGGGCAAGAGAGCAGTTCTTC.